The present T cell receptor (beta chain) was sequenced within a study of T cell repertoires in cytomegalovirus infection. TCRdb redid the calling of the reads with MiXCR, one entry per CDR3 protein. Among about 280,000 distinct CDR3 sequences listed, 20% to 25% were seen once. Trimming pared 7 bases from V and 6 bases from J, leaving 13 bases between. CDR1 is WSHSY and CDR2 is SAAADI in the germline V gene. The CDR3 consists of 13 residues. Comments on this clonotype: Its specificity is unknown.

This specimen was cultured PBMCs, taken from culture after CMV antigen stimulation. The sequence was collected from a human donor in good health (CMV status not recorded). Some clones in this sample may be carry-over from other donors' samples. The chain links TRBV10-2 to TRBJ1-5; D is perhaps TRBD1 (6 bases). CDR3 coding DNA: TGCGCCAGCACCCAACAGGGAGCTCAGCCCCAGCATTTT. Its translation: CASTQQGAQPQHF.